Presented here are 3 T cell receptor beta chains from one specimen sequenced in a study of OX40 agonist ivuxolimab in advanced cancers. Generated by immunoSEQ multiplex PCR, the TCRdb table keeps only in-frame clones and is missing some. This sample carries about 54,000 clones, 81% of them seen once, and the ten largest clones take around 0.71%. The sequenced sample was CD4+ or CD8+ T cells sorted from blood, obtained in a trial of the OX40 agonist ivuxolimab. The receptors come from an adult with an advanced solid tumor such as melanoma, head and neck, liver or kidney cancer.

V usage is TRBV5-4 and J usage is TRBJ2-5, with 11 bases lining up with TRBD2. Trimming took 2 bases from V and 4 from J; bases not matched to a gene: 7. The CDR3 loop spans 16 amino acids. Looked up from germline, CDR1 is SGHNT and CDR2 is YYREEE (reference sequence). The CDR3 here is CASSLDSGGARETQYF. The CDR3 region has the DNA TGTGCCAGCAGCTTAGATAGCGGGGGGGCCAGAGAGACCCAGTACTTC. The variable domain in full, completed from reference TRBV5-4 and TRBJ2-5, reads ETGVTQSPTHLIKTRGQQVTLRCSSQSGHNTVSWYQQALGQGPQFIFQYYREEENGRGNFPPRFSGLQFPNYSSELNVNALELDDSALYLCASSLDSGGARETQYFGPGTRLLVL.

The sample holds a few counts of this clone. This sequence joins TRBV5-4 and TRBJ1-2, with TRBD1 as a possible D gene (5 bases). V was shortened by 0 bases and J by 3 bases, with 15 bases between the two germline ends. The CDR3 is 16 residues long. Germline values: CDR1 SGHNT, CDR2 YYREEE (reference sequence). The CDR3 region is CASSLGRSGLYYGYTF. The CDR3 DNA follows: TGTGCCAGCAGCTTGGGTCGGTCAGGGCTATACTATGGCTACACCTTC.

This chain links TRBV7-9 with TRBJ1-2; maybe TRBD1 (5 bases). This CDR3 spans 14 amino acids. With 2 bases removed from V and 8 bases from J, the gap between germline ends came to 15 bases. Germline values: CDR1 SEHNR, CDR2 FQNEAQ (reference sequence). The CDR3 bases are TGTGCCAGCAGCTTATGGTCGCAGGGTGGGGGCTACACCTTC. This translates into CASSLWSQGGGYTF.